A single sample gave rise to the 14 T cell receptor beta chains below, sequenced in a study of blood T cells in healthy people across ages. A second PCR of 7 to 11 cycles used a sample-barcoded 5' primer and a J-beta primer mix. TCRdb fed the 5' RACE reads into MiXCR, producing one record per CDR3 protein. Among approximately 800,000 distinct CDR3 sequences listed, approximately 55% were seen once. Sequences were obtained from blood. These receptors came from a man older than 75 in good health.

This clonotype showed up just a few times. J is TRBJ2-3 and V is TRBV7-3; 9 positions agree with TRBD1. V shed 4 bases, J shed 7 bases, and the junction held 6 bases outside the gene matches. Germline V gives CDR1 SGHTA, CDR2 FQGTGA. This CDR3 has 14 amino acids. The CDR3 DNA reads TGTGCCAGCAGCTCCGCCGGGACAGGGAATACGCAGTATTTT. Translation: CASSSAGTGNTQYF.

The chain joins TRBV5-1 to TRBJ2-7; D possibly corresponds to TRBD2 (6 bases). This CDR3 has 15 residues. Germline assignment: CDR1 SGHRS and CDR2 YFSETQ. V was trimmed by 0 bases and J by 2 bases, leaving 12 bases between them. The CDR3 DNA reads as TGCGCCAGCAGCTTGGTCTTAGCGGTTACCTACGAGCAGTACTTC. This sequence encodes CASSLVLAVTYEQYF.

V gene TRBV2 combines with J gene TRBJ2-3; 8 bases are shared with TRBD2. Unmatched junction bases numbered 22, after V lost 6 bases and J lost 14 bases. The CDR3 consists of 16 residues. The V gene's germline CDR1 is SNHLY and CDR2 FYNNEI. The CDR3 loop is CASSRPSSGRGRYAYF. CDR3 DNA sequence: TGTGCCAGCAGCAGGCCGAGCAGCGGGAGAGGGAGATACGCGTATTTT.

V gene TRBV5-1 combines with J gene TRBJ2-2, with D perhaps assigned TRBD1 or TRBD2 (5 bases each). The CDR3 is made up of 15 amino acids. The V gene's germline CDR1 is SGHRS and CDR2 YFSETQ. The V gene lost 0 bases and the J gene lost 4 bases, with 10 bases spanning the gap. In DNA form, the CDR3 reads TGCGCCAGCAGCTTGGTTCAGGGACGCACCGGGGAGCTGTTTTTT. Translated, it gives CASSLVQGRTGELFF.

The chain is built from TRBV24-1 and TRBJ2-7, with D perhaps assigned TRBD1 or TRBD2 (5 bases each). Trimming shortened V by 4 bases and J by 7 bases, and 19 bases separated the two germline ends. Per the germline V gene, CDR1 is KGHDR and CDR2 is SFDVKD. This CDR3 is 15 amino acids long. The CDR3 DNA reads as TGTGCCACCAGTGACCCCAAGGGACGCGTGCAAGAGCAGTACTTC. Translated, it gives CATSDPKGRVQEQYF.

DNA of the CDR3: TGTGCCAGCTCAACCGGGACAGGGGATAATCAGCCCCAGCATTTT. Translating it yields CASSTGTGDNQPQHF. V gene TRBV18 combines with J gene TRBJ1-5; 10 bases are shared with TRBD1. The CDR3 length is 15 residues. The J segment lost 4 bases and the V segment lost 5 bases, leaving 5 bases of the junction unmatched. The germline V gene encodes CDR1 KGHSH and CDR2 LQKENI. Supplemented by reference TRBV18 and TRBJ1-5, the full variable domain reads NAGVMQNPRHLVRRRGQEARLRCSPMKGHSHVYWYRQLPEEGLKFMVYLQKENIIDESGMPKERFSAEFPKEGPSILRIQQVVRGDSAAYFCASSTGTGDNQPQHFGDGTRLSIL.

The chain links TRBV7-8 to TRBJ1-4; TRBD1 agrees at 7 bases. Germline CDR1 SGHVS, CDR2 FQNEAQ. Trimming took 1 base from V and 2 from J; bases not matched to a gene: 4. This CDR3 contains 16 residues. CDR3 nucleotide sequence: TGTGCCAGCAGCTTAGGGTCAGGGGGTACTAATGAAAAACTGTTTTTT. Its protein is CASSLGSGGTNEKLFF.

About this clonotype itself: One end of the junction does not line up with germline, which may come from a read error. The chain combines TRBV4-1 with TRBJ2-7; no firm D call. The CDR3 sequence is 16 residues long. The germline V gene encodes CDR1 MGHRA and CDR2 YSYEKL. The CDR3 bases are TGCGCCAGCAGCCACACGAACGGACCGGTAACCTACGGGCAGTACTTC. Encoded protein: CASSHTNGPVTYGQYF.

In this sample, this clonotype turned up a few times. V is TRBV30 and J is TRBJ2-6; D uncertain. This CDR3 is built from 14 residues. From germline, CDR1 is GTSNPN and CDR2 SVGIG (reference sequence). Trimming removed 3 bases at V and 0 bases at J, with 6 bases between. The CDR3 loop is CAWSDHSGANVLTF. CDR3 bases: TGTGCCTGGAGCGACCACTCTGGGGCCAACGTCCTGACTTTC.

V usage is TRBV27 and J usage is TRBJ2-1, with 9 bases matching TRBD2. The CDR3 is 15 amino acids. CDR1 is MNHEY and CDR2 is SMNVEV in the germline V gene (reference sequence). The J segment lost 8 bases and the V segment lost 2 bases, leaving 7 bases of the junction unmatched. The CDR3 DNA is TGTGCCAGCAGTTTAGAACTAGCGGGTTGGGATGAGCAGTTCTTC. Amino acids: CASSLELAGWDEQFF.

V usage is TRBV7-2 and J usage is TRBJ2-1; 16 positions match TRBD2. This CDR3 spans 15 amino acids. V lost 7 bases to trimming and J lost 7 bases; unmatched junction nucleotides: 4. Germline values: CDR1 SGHTA, CDR2 FQGNSA. The CDR3 DNA reads TGTGCCAGCATTAGGGGACTAGCGGGAGGGAATGAGCAGTTCTTC. Translated, it gives CASIRGLAGGNEQFF.

The V and J genes are TRBV27 and TRBJ2-7; no clear D gene. Germline V lookup: CDR1 MNHEY, CDR2 SMNVEV (reference sequence). This CDR3 has 15 residues. With 3 bases removed from V and 0 bases from J, the gap between germline ends came to 12 bases. The CDR3 coding sequence is TGTGCCAGCAGTTTCGGCCAGGCCCTCTCCTACGAGCAGTACTTC. Amino acids: CASSFGQALSYEQYF.

The chain joins TRBV2 to TRBJ1-5, with D uncertain. This CDR3 contains 11 residues. V lost 6 bases and J lost 7, with 7 bases in between. Per the germline V gene, CDR1 is SNHLY and CDR2 is FYNNEI. The DNA for the CDR3 is TGTGCCAGCAGGGCAGGACAGCCCCAGCATTTT. Translated: CASRAGQPQHF. Drawing the rest from reference TRBV2 and TRBJ1-5, the complete variable domain is EPEVTQTPSHQVTQMGQEVILRCVPISNHLYFYWYRQILGQKVEFLVSFYNNEISEKSEIFDDQFSVERPDGSNFTLKIRSTKLEDSAMYFCASRAGQPQHFGDGTRLSIL.

The chain recombines TRBV5-1 with TRBJ2-1, with 9 bases fitting TRBD2. The J segment lost 9 bases and the V segment lost 0 bases, leaving 7 bases of the junction unmatched. The CDR3 is 15 amino acids. Germline V lookup: CDR1 SGHRS, CDR2 YFSETQ. The CDR3 region is CASSLAGSGRIEQFF. The CDR3 DNA reads TGCGCCAGCAGCTTGGCCGGTAGCGGGAGAATTGAGCAGTTCTTC.